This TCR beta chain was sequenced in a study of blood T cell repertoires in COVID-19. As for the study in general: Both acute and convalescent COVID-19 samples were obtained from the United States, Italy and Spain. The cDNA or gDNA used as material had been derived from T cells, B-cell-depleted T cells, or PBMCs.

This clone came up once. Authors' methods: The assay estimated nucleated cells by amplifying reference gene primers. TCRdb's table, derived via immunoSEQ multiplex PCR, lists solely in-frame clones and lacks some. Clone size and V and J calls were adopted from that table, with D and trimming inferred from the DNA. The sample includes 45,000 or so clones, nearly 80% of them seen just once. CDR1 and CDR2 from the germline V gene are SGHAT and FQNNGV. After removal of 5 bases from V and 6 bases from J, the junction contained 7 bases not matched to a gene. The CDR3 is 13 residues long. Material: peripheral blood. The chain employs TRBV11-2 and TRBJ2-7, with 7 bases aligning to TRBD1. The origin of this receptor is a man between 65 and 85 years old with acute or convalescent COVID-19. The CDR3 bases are TGTGCCAGCAGCGCCCAGAACAGGGGCGAGCAGTACTTC. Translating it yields CASSAQNRGEQYF.